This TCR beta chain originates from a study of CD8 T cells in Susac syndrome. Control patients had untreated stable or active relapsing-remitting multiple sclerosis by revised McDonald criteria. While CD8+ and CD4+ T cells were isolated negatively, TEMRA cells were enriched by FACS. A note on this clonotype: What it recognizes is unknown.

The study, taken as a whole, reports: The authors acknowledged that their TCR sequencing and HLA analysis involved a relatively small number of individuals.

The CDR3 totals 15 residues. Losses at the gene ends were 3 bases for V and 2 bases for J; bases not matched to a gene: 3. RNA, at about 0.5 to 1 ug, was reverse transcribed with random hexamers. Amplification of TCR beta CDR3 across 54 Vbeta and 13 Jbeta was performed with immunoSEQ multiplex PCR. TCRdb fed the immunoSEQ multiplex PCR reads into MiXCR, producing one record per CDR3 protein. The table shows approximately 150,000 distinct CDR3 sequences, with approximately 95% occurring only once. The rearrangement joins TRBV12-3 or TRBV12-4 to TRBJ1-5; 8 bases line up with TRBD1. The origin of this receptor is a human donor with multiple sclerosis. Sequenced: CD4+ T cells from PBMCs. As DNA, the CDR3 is TGTGCCAGCAGTTTTGACAGGGGAGGCAATCAGCCCCAGCATTTT. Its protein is CASSFDRGGNQPQHF.